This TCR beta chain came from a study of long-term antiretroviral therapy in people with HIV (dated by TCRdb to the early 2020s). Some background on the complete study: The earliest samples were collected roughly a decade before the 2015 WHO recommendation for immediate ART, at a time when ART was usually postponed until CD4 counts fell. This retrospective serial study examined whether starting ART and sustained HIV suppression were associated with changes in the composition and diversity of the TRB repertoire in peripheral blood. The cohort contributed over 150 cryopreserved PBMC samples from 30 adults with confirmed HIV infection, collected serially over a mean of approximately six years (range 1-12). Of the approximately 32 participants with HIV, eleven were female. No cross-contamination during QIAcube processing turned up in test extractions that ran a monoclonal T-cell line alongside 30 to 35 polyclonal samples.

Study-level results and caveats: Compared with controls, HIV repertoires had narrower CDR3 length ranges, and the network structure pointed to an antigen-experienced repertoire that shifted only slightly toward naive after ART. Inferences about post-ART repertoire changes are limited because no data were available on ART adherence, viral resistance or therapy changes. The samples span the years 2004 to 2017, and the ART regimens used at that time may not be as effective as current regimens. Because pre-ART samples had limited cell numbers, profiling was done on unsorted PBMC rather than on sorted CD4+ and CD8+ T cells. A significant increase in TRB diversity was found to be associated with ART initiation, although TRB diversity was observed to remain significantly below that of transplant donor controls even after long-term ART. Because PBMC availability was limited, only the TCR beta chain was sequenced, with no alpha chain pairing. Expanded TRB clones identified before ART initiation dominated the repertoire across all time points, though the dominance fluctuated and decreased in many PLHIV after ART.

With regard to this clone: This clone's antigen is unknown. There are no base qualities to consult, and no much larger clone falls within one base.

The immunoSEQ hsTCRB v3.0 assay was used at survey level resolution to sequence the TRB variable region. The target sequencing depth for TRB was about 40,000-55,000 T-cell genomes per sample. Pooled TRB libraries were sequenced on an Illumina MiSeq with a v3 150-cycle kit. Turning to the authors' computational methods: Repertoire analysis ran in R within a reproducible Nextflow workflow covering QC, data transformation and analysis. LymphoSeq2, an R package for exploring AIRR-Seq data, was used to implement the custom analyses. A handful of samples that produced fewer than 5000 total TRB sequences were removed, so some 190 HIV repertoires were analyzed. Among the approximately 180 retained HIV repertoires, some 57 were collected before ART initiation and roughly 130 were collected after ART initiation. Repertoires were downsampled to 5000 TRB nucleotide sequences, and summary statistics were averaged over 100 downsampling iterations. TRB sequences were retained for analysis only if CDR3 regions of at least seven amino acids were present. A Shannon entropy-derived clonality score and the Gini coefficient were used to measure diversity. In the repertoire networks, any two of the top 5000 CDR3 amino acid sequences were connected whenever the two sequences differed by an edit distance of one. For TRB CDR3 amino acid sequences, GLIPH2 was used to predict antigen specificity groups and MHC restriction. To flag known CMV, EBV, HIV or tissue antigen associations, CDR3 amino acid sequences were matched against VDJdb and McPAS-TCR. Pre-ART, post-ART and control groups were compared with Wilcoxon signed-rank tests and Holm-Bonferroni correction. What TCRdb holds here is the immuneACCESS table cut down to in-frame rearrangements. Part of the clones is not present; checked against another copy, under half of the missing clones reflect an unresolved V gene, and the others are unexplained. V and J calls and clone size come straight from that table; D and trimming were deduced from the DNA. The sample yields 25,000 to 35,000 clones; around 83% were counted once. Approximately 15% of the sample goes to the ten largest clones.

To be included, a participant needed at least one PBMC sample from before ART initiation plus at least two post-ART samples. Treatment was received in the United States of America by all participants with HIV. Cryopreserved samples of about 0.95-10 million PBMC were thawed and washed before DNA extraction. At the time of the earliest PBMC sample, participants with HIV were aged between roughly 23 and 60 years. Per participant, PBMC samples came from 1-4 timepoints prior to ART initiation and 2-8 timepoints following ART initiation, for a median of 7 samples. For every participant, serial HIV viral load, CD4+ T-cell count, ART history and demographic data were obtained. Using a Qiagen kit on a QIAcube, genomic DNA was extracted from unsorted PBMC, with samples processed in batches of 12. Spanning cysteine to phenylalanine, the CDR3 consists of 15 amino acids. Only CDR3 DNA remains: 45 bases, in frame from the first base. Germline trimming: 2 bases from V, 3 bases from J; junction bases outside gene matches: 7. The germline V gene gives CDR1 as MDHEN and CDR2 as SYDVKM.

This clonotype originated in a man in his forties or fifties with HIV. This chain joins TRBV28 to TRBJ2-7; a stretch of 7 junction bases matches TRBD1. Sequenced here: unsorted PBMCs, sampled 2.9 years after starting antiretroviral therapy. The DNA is TGTGCCAGCAGTTTACCGGACAGGCACTACTACGAGCAGTACTTC. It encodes CASSLPDRHYYEQYF.